The T cell receptor beta chain under discussion was sequenced for a study of shared clonotypes between healthy human individuals. Notes on the study in general: The rarefaction results pointed to incomplete sorted-subset sequencing despite large depth. Relative to their counterparts shared across all four donors, non-shared clonotypes exhibited diminished generation probabilities.

V gave up 3 bases and J gave up 0 bases, with 12 bases separating them. CDR1 is MGHRA, CDR2 YSYEKL, per germline. This CDR3 has 17 residues. Sequencing was performed with immunoSEQ multiplex PCR; in TCRdb, only in-frame clones are kept and a portion is missing. The sample records roughly 700,000 clones, approximately 74% being singletons. Points on this clone: The target antigen is unknown.

Specimen: memory CD4+ T cells sorted from blood. Subset indicated: CD45RA-negative fraction. The chain combines TRBV4-1 with TRBJ2-6, with D uncertain. This TCR was recovered from a woman aged 25 to 39 in good health. The CDR3 loop is CASSHGRARSGANVLTF. CDR3 sequence (DNA): TGCGCCAGCAGCCACGGCAGAGCGCGCTCTGGGGCCAACGTCCTGACTTTC.